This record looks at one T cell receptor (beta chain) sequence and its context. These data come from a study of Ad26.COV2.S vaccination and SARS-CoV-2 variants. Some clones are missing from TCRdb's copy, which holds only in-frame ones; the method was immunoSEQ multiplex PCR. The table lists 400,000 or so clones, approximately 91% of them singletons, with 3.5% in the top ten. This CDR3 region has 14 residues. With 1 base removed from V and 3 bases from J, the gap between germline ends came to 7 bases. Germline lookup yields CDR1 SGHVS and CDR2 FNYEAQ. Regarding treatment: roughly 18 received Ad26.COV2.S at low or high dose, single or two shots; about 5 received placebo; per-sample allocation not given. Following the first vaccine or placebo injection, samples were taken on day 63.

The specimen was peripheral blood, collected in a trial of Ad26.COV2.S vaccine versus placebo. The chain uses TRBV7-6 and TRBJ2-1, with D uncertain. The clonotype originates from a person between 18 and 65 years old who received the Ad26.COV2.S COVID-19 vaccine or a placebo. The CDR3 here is CASSLVLNYNEQFF. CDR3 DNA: TGTGCCAGCAGCTTAGTCCTAAACTACAATGAGCAGTTCTTC.